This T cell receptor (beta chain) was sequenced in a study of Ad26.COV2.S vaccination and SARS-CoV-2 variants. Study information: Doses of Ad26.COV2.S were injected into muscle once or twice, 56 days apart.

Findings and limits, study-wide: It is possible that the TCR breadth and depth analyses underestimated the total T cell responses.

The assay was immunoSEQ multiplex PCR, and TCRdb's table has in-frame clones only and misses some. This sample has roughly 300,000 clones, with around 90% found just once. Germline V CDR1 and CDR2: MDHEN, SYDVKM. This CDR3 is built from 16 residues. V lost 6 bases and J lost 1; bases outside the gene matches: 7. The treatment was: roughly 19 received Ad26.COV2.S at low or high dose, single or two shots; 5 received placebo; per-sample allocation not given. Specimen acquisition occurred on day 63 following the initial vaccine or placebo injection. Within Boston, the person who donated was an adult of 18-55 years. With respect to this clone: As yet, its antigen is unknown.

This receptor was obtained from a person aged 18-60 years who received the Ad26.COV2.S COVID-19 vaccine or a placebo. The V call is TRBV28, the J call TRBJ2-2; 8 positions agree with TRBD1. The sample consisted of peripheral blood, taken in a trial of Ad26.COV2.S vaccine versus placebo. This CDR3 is CASSPTGAGNTGELFF. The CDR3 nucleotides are TGTGCCAGCAGCCCGACAGGGGCTGGGAACACCGGGGAGCTGTTTTTT.